Included here is one TCR beta chain sequence, with context. Its target antigen remains unknown. It has no much larger one-base neighbor in the sample; base qualities were not kept. All patients had node-negative disease on CT and PET/CT, and none had a history of other malignancies or had previously received chemotherapy or radiotherapy. Around 6 milliliters of peripheral venous blood were drawn into EDTA tubes at each of two time points. Ficoll-Paque Plus density-gradient centrifugation was used to isolate PBMCs. Right after collection, samples were placed at -80 degrees C and kept there until analysis. The sample comes from a study of prognosis after radiotherapy for stage I lung cancer listed by TCRdb under 2021. Study-wide context: About 20 stage I NSCLC patients were enrolled in Nanjing, China, between early 2018 and January 2019. The study sequenced approximately 40 blood samples from some 20 patients, one before and one after SBRT per patient. The cohort comprised under 15 men and six or seven women with a median age of 74.5 years, ranging from about 53 to 85 years. SBRT was delivered in 3 to 5 fractions with a biologically effective dose of at least 100 Gy, and image-guided IMRT or VMAT was used for delivery. This study profiled peripheral blood TCR beta repertoires from stage I NSCLC patients before and after stereotactic body radiotherapy and linked the repertoires to distant failure. A few patients had oligometastatic NSCLC after their primary tumor was surgically resected, and fourteen patients had newly diagnosed primary stage I lung tumors. After SBRT, distant metastases developed in about 20% of the 19 patients at a median of 7 months, while the remaining 15 patients had no significant progression. Every patient was regarded as medically inoperable, because of comorbidities in some twelve cases and refusal of surgery in several cases. SBRT was not combined with any concurrent therapy in any patient. Squamous cell carcinoma histology was identified in over five patients, and adenocarcinoma histology was identified in about a dozen patients. Paper-wide results and their limitations: Limitations of the study included a small cohort and short follow-up, and the study findings need independent validation. Whether the expanded TCR clones were tumor-specific was not determined. Post-SBRT Shannon entropy and its change from baseline were lower in patients who developed distant metastases; baseline Shannon entropy was not associated with metastases. None of the reported P values were adjusted for multiple comparisons. TRBV and TRBJ usage frequencies reportedly varied with metastasis status, involving two V genes at baseline and several V and two J genes after SBRT. After SBRT, the count of unique TCR clones dropped from a median of approximately 10,000 beforehand to some 7,000 afterward (Wilcoxon paired P=0.011).

Via the germline V gene, CDR1 is SGHVS and CDR2 FQNEAQ. The CDR3 holds 14 amino acids from the cysteine to the phenylalanine. The read is trimmed to its CDR3 DNA, 42 bases read in frame from base 1. The V and J ends are trimmed by 2 bases and 6 bases, leaving 14 bases between them. The TCR beta CDR3 region was amplified from genomic DNA by two rounds of multiplex PCR. In the first PCR round, primers specific to each TRBV and TRBJ gene were used, and the primer sequences were filed in Chinese patent CN105087789A. The second PCR round used universal primers. The Roche High Pure PCR Template Preparation Kit was used to extract genomic DNA from frozen PBMCs. The libraries underwent paired-end sequencing with 151 bp reads on an Illumina HiSeq 3000. The original methods were these. CutAdapt was used to discard raw reads that did not contain the multiplex PCR primer sequences. High-quality paired reads were merged into contigs with PEAR. By alignment to reference sequences, MiXCR assigned TRB V, D and J gene segments to each contig. CDR3 sequences were clustered by base quality and sequence similarity to remove sequencing errors. Diversity was calculated as Shannon entropy divided by the natural log of the number of productive TCR sequences. Clonality was defined as one minus Shannon entropy divided by the natural log of the number of unique clonotypes. Progression-free survival cut-offs for repertoire metrics were chosen using the Youden index of ROC curves, with analyses run in R 3.5.3. Clones were called with MiXCR by TCRdb after fastp trimmed the public reads at Q25, and only in-frame beta chains were retained. For every CDR3 protein sequence, its rows merge into one entry that carries the most common genes and DNA. The V and J calls were not made by the authors but by TCRdb's processing. The sample has over 25,000 distinct CDR3 sequences on record, around 46% of them singletons. The ten top clones hold under 15% of the sample.

The TCR sequence derives from a donor of 50 years or more with non-small cell lung cancer. The specimen was PBMCs, collected before or after stereotactic body radiation therapy (not recorded which). The chain couples TRBV7-8 to TRBJ2-7; the D gene lacks a confident call. The nucleotide sequence is TGTGCCAGCAGCTTACGGAGCCAGGACGGCGAGCAGTACTTC. Translated, this is CASSLRSQDGEQYF. Outside the CDR3, residues come from the reference TRBV7-8 and TRBJ2-7 proteins, so the full variable domain is: GAGVSQSPRYKVAKRGQDVALRCDPISGHVSLFWYQQALGQGPEFLTYFQNEAQLDKSGLPSDRFFAERPEGSVSTLKIQRTQQEDSAVYLCASSLRSQDGEQYFGPGTRLTVT.